Listed below are T cell receptor beta chains from one sample, sequenced in a study of blood T cell repertoires in COVID-19. Sequenced by immunoSEQ multiplex PCR; TCRdb stores in-frame clones only, minus some. The sample has 70,000 to 90,000 clones, roughly 82% seen once. The specimen sequenced was peripheral blood. These receptors originate from a man aged 50 to 60 with active COVID-19. CDR3s include the opening cysteine and the closing phenylalanine or tryptophan. Each record gives: V gene, J gene, CDR3 protein.

V gene: TRBV7-9
J gene: TRBJ2-3
CDR3 protein: CASSPTGSSTDTQYF

V gene: TRBV4-1
J gene: TRBJ2-1
CDR3 protein: CASSQAPGQGFDSHEQFF

V gene: TRBV3-1/TRBV3-2
J gene: TRBJ2-2
CDR3 protein: CASSRRTGGNTGELFF

V gene: TRBV4-2
J gene: TRBJ1-1
CDR3 protein: CASSQQQGNTEAFF

V gene: TRBV7-2
J gene: TRBJ1-6
CDR3 protein: CASSPGSGEGSPLHF

V gene: TRBV21-1
J gene: TRBJ2-4
CDR3 protein: CASSILVVEAKNIQYF

V gene: TRBV7-2
J gene: TRBJ2-3
CDR3 protein: CASSLDRGTDTQYF

V gene: TRBV4-2
J gene: TRBJ2-1
CDR3 protein: CASSQEKTSGYTEQFF

V gene: TRBV5-4
J gene: TRBJ2-3
CDR3 protein: CASSDGTSGFTDTQYF

V gene: TRBV6-1
J gene: TRBJ2-7
CDR3 protein: CASSEVSSRPPGNEQYF

V gene: TRBV4-1
J gene: TRBJ1-1
CDR3 protein: CASSQDLNTEAFF

V gene: TRBV5-6
J gene: TRBJ2-1
CDR3 protein: CASSQGSLESFF

V gene: TRBV24-1
J gene: TRBJ1-1
CDR3 protein: CATSETGNTEAFF

V gene: TRBV4-1
J gene: TRBJ1-5
CDR3 protein: CASSQGSRGDQPQHF

V gene: TRBV2
J gene: TRBJ1-3
CDR3 protein: CASSPTGTGNTIYF

V gene: TRBV28
J gene: TRBJ2-6
CDR3 protein: CASSKTGRDVLTF

V gene: TRBV7-9
J gene: TRBJ2-5
CDR3 protein: CASSLSTGGRETQYF

V gene: TRBV2
J gene: TRBJ1-5
CDR3 protein: CASLASGSNQPQHF

V gene: TRBV5-1
J gene: TRBJ2-7
CDR3 protein: CASSLVGGRTSYEQYF

V gene: TRBV28
J gene: TRBJ2-3
CDR3 protein: CASSFSGTRLSPEGPDTQYF

V gene: TRBV12-3/TRBV12-4
J gene: TRBJ1-2
CDR3 protein: CASRGQVPDGYTF

V gene: TRBV27
J gene: TRBJ2-1
CDR3 protein: CASSFLGQGSSYNEQFF

V gene: TRBV5-8
J gene: TRBJ1-2
CDR3 protein: CASSHGRSAIYGYTF

V gene: TRBV5-1
J gene: TRBJ1-2
CDR3 protein: CASSLTANYGYTF

V gene: TRBV12-5
J gene: TRBJ1-5
CDR3 protein: CASGFPPGLGFNQPQHF

V gene: TRBV4-3
J gene: TRBJ2-3
CDR3 protein: CASSPMASTDTQYF

V gene: TRBV24-1
J gene: TRBJ2-1
CDR3 protein: CATSDTGTFNEQFF

V gene: TRBV19
J gene: TRBJ1-2
CDR3 protein: CASSLQGAGTYGYTF

V gene: TRBV6-2/TRBV6-3
J gene: TRBJ2-1
CDR3 protein: CASSPGSTGSNEQFF

V gene: TRBV6-1
J gene: TRBJ2-7
CDR3 protein: CASSVSLAGTSYEQYF

V gene: TRBV18
J gene: TRBJ2-1
CDR3 protein: CASHLQTGYNEQFF

V gene: TRBV7-2
J gene: TRBJ2-3
CDR3 protein: CASSLELAGKLTDTQYF

V gene: TRBV6-5
J gene: TRBJ1-2
CDR3 protein: CASSYSGASANYGYTF

V gene: TRBV28
J gene: TRBJ2-7
CDR3 protein: CASNLQGGEQYF

V gene: TRBV28
J gene: TRBJ2-2
CDR3 protein: CASTLDGRRTGELFF

V gene: TRBV2
J gene: TRBJ1-4
CDR3 protein: CASNSGTGREKLFF

V gene: TRBV7-2
J gene: TRBJ2-7
CDR3 protein: CASSFRDRGTYEQYF